This entry lists 14 T cell receptor beta chains sequenced from one sample in a study of early T cells in non-severe SARS-CoV-2 infection (dated by TCRdb to the early 2020s). The protocol used for the library was 5' RACE. The sequencer was a NextSeq 500. TCRdb reprocessed the public reads (quality trimming at Q25 with fastp, clone calling with MiXCR) and kept in-frame beta chains. Every distinct CDR3 protein forms one entry, paired with its most common genes and DNA. The sample table records over 50,000 distinct CDR3 sequences; approximately 7.6% of these occur just once. The ten largest make up roughly 4.2% of the sample. Source material: whole blood. The receptors were gathered from an adult who was a healthcare worker with PCR-confirmed SARS-CoV-2 infection or an uninfected control (not recorded which).

The chain carries TRBV7-6 and TRBJ1-6; 9 bases align to TRBD1. Unmatched junction bases numbered 2, after V lost 2 bases and J lost 9 bases. Germline CDR1 reads SGHVS; CDR2 reads FNYEAQ. The CDR3 is 14 residues long. CDR3 protein: CASSLPGQGSPLHF. The CDR3 coding sequence is TGTGCCAGCAGCTTACCGGGACAGGGTTCACCCCTCCACTTT.

This clonotype was seen more than once but under ten times. The chain employs TRBV12-3 or TRBV12-4 and TRBJ2-2, with TRBD1 as a possible D gene (5 bases). The germline V and J ends were trimmed by 6 bases and 5 bases, with 10 bases remaining between them. There are 13 residues in the CDR3. This CDR3 is CASRKTETGELFF. The CDR3 DNA sequence: TGTGCCAGCAGGAAGACAGAGACCGGGGAGCTGTTTTTT.

The chain joins TRBV12-3 or TRBV12-4 to TRBJ2-7, with TRBD2 matching over 9 bases. The CDR3 is 16 amino acids. V lost 4 bases and J lost 2; bases outside the gene matches: 9. The CDR3 is CASSWPSSGRPYEQYF. The CDR3 nucleotides are TGTGCCAGCAGTTGGCCCTCGAGCGGGAGGCCCTACGAGCAGTACTTC.

This clonotype has a handful of counts. This chain links TRBV6-2 or TRBV6-3 with TRBJ1-6; D remains ambiguous. CDR3 length: 13 residues. V shed 2 bases and J shed 5 bases, with 4 bases lying between them. Germline loops: CDR1 MNHEY, CDR2 SVGEGT. CDR3 loop: CASSYRDNSPLHF. Here the CDR3 DNA reads TGTGCCAGCAGTTACAGGGATAATTCACCCCTCCACTTT.

This clonotype appeared a few times. This sequence joins TRBV28 and TRBJ2-1; 10 bases agree with TRBD2. V lost 6 bases to trimming and J lost 10 bases; unmatched junction nucleotides: 15. From germline, CDR1 is MDHEN and CDR2 SYDVKM. The CDR3 spans 16 residues. The CDR3 nucleotides read TGTGCCAGCAGCCCACCCGGTAGCGGGGGGTTAGAGGAGCAGTTCTTC. Amino acids: CASSPPGSGGLEEQFF.

This sequence joins TRBV6-5 and TRBJ2-2; D tentatively fits TRBD1 or TRBD2 (5 bases each). With 7 bases removed from V and 3 bases from J, the gap between germline ends came to 12 bases. CDR1 and CDR2 (germline): MNHEY, SVGAGI. This CDR3 has 14 residues. As DNA, the CDR3 is TGTGCCAGCACCCTGGGACCGGACACCGGGGAGCTGTTTTTT. Its protein is CASTLGPDTGELFF.

In regard to this clonotype: The junction departs from the called germline gene at one end, perhaps through a read error. This chain joins TRBV20-1 and TRBJ2-7, with 10 bases aligning to TRBD2. The length of the CDR3 is 16 residues. In germline, CDR1 is DFQATT, CDR2 SNEGSKA (reference sequence). This CDR3 is CSASTGGYSGRTVNHF. The CDR3 coding sequence is TGCAGTGCTTCCACCGGAGGGTATAGCGGGAGGACCGTTAATCACTTC.

This clonotype was observed many times. The CDR3 spells CASSLVSGYGYTF. CDR3 nucleotides: TGTGCCAGCAGTTTAGTTTCCGGCTATGGCTACACCTTC. V usage is TRBV12-3 or TRBV12-4 and J usage is TRBJ1-2; D gene unclear. V dropped 1 base and J dropped 4 bases, with 7 bases sitting between them. This CDR3 region has 13 residues.

Notes on this clonotype: A single base separates this from a much larger clone, so it may be a read error. V is TRBV28 and J is TRBJ2-1; a weak D match, TRBD1 (6 bases). Germline CDR1 is MDHEN and CDR2 is SYDVKM. The CDR3 is made up of 19 amino acids. The CDR3 bases are TGTACCAGCAGTTTCCTCGCCCTGATCCGGGACAAAAAGTACAATGAGCAGTTCTTC. Translated, it gives CTSSFLALIRDKKYNEQFF.

This clonotype was recorded at least ten times. V and J are TRBV13 and TRBJ2-1; TRBD2 aligns across 12 bases. The CDR3 has 16 residues. Losses at the gene ends were 2 bases for V and 7 bases for J; bases not matched to a gene: 6. Germline CDR1 PRHDT, CDR2 FYEKMQ (reference sequence). The CDR3 sequence is CASSLLVTSGGNEQFF. CDR3 DNA: TGTGCCAGCAGCTTACTGGTGACTAGCGGGGGTAATGAGCAGTTCTTC. Supplemented by reference TRBV13 and TRBJ2-1, the full variable domain reads AAGVIQSPRHLIKEKRETATLKCYPIPRHDTVYWYQQGPGQDPQFLISFYEKMQSDKGSIPDRFSAQQFSDYHSELNMSSLELGDSALYFCASSLLVTSGGNEQFFGPGTRLTVL.

This rearrangement joins TRBV29-1 to TRBJ2-3; D not resolved. V gave up 4 bases and J gave up 1 base, with 9 bases separating them. Germline CDR1 reads SQVTM; CDR2 reads ANQGSEA. CDR3 length: 13 residues. CDR3 coding DNA: TGCAGCGTTGCCCCGGCCCGCACAGATACGCAGTATTTT. Encoded protein: CSVAPARTDTQYF.

This clonotype was seen only a few times. V gene TRBV13 combines with J gene TRBJ2-3, with unresolved D. This CDR3 is 14 amino acids long. Germline V gene sequence: CDR1 PRHDT, CDR2 FYEKMQ (reference sequence). Trimming shortened V by 1 base and J by 6 bases, and 11 bases separated the two germline ends. Written as DNA, the CDR3 is TGTGCCAGCAGCTTAGTGTCCCTATCGGATACGCAGTATTTT. This gives the protein CASSLVSLSDTQYF.

This clonotype was detected only a few times. This chain joins TRBV27 and TRBJ2-1; D is unresolved. The CDR3 runs to 14 residues. Looked up from germline, CDR1 is MNHEY and CDR2 is SMNVEV (reference sequence). The germline V and J ends were trimmed by 3 bases and 6 bases, with 12 bases remaining between them. CDR3: CASSFQTGRNEQFF. The CDR3 coding sequence is TGTGCCAGCAGTTTTCAGACTGGGCGCAATGAGCAGTTCTTC.

This chain joins TRBV3-1 and TRBJ2-3; 7 nucleotides match TRBD1. This CDR3 comprises 16 residues. Germline CDR1 and CDR2: LGHDT and YNNKEL (reference sequence). Trimming removed 6 bases from V and 0 bases from J; junction bases left unmatched: 9. The chain's CDR3 is CASSPTEGASTDTQYF. CDR3 nucleotide sequence: TGTGCCAGCAGTCCCACCGAGGGGGCTAGCACAGATACGCAGTATTTT.